A single T cell receptor (beta chain) is shown here with its context. Germline V gene lookup returns CDR1 LGHNA and CDR2 YNFKEQ. The CDR3 is 13 amino acids. With 5 bases clipped from V and 5 bases from J, the junction kept 3 bases outside the gene matches. TCRdb reprocessed the 5' RACE reads with MiXCR, giving one entry per CDR3 protein. The table has tens of thousands of distinct CDR3 sequences, 16% seen once. The sample is drawn from a study of T-cell memory formation after mild COVID-19. The clonotype was recovered from an adult woman who had mild COVID-19 (a few samples of this study predate the infection). Cell type and time point are not known. Source material: PBMCs or a T cell subset sorted from them (not recorded which). The V and J genes are TRBV4-2 and TRBJ2-3, with 8 bases fitting TRBD2. CDR3: CASSRLARDTQYF. CDR3 nucleotide sequence: TGTGCCAGCAGCAGACTAGCGAGAGATACGCAGTATTTT.